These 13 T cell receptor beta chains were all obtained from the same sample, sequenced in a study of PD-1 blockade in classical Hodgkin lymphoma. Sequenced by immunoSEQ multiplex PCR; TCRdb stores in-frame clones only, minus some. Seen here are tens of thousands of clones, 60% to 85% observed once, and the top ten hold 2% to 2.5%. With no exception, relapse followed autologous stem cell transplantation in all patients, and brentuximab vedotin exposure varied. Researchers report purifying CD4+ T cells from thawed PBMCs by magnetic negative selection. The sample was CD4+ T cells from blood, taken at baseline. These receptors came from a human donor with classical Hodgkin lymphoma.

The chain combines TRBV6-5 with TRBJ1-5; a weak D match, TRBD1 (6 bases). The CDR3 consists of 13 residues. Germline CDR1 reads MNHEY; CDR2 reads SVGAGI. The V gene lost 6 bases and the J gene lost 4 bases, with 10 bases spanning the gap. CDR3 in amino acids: CASSYRVNQPQHF. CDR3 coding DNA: TGTGCCAGCAGCTACAGGGTAAATCAGCCCCAGCATTTT.

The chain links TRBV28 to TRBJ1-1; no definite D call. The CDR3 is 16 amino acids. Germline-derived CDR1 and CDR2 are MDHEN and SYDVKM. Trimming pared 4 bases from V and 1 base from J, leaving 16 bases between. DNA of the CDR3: TGTGCCAGCAGTTATGTGGTCTGGGCGGAGAACACTGAAGCTTTCTTT. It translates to CASSYVVWAENTEAFF.

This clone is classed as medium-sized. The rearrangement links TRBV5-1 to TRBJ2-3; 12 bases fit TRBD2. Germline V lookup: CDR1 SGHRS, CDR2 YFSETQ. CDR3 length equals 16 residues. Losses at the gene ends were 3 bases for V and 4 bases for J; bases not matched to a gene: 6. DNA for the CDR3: TGCGCCAGCAGCTCCCTAGCGGGGGGGCGCGCAGATACGCAGTATTTT. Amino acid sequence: CASSSLAGGRADTQYF.

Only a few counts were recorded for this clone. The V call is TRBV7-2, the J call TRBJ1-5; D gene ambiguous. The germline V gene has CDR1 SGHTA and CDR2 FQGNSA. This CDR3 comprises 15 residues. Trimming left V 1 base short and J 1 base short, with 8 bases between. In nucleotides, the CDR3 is TGTGCCAGCAGCTTAGTCGGGAGAAGCAATCAGCCCCAGCATTTT. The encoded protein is CASSLVGRSNQPQHF.

In DNA form, the CDR3 reads TGTGCCAGCAGCTTAGATTACGGTACCGGGGAGCTGTTTTTT. Translated: CASSLDYGTGELFF. The chain carries TRBV7-2 and TRBJ2-2; D is undetermined. Between the trimmed V and J ends, which lost 1 base and 5 bases, there was a span of 8 bases. Germline CDR1 and CDR2: SGHTA and FQGNSA. The CDR3 totals 14 residues.

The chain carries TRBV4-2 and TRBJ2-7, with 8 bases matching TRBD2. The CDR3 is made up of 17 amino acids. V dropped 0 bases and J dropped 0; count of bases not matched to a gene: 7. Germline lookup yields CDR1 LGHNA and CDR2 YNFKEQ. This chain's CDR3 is CASSQDSAGESSYEQYF. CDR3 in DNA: TGTGCCAGCAGCCAAGATTCAGCGGGAGAGAGCTCCTACGAGCAGTACTTC.

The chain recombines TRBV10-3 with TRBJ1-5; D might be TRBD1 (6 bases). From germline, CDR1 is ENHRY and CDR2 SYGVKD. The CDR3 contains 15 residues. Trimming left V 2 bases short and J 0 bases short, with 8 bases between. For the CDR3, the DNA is TGTGCCATCAGTGAGGGACAGCTTAGCAATCAGCCCCAGCATTTT. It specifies CAISEGQLSNQPQHF.

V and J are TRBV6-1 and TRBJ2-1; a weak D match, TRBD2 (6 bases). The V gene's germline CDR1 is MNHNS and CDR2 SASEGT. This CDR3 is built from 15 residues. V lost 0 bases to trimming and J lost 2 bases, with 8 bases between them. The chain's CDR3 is CASSEAGGPYNEQFF. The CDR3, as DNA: TGTGCCAGCAGTGAAGCGGGGGGACCCTACAATGAGCAGTTCTTC.

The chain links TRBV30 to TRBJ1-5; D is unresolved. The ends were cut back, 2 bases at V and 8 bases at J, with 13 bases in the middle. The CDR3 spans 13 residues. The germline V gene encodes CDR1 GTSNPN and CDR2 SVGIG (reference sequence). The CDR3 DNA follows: TGTGCCTGGAGTCCTGGGGTAGTGGAGCCCCAGCATTTT. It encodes CAWSPGVVEPQHF.

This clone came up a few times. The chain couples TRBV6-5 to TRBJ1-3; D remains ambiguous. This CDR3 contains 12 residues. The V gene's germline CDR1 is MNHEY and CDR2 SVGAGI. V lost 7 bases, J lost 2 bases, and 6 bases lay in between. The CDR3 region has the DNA TGTGCCAGCACTAGGCCTGGAAACACCATATATTTT. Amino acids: CASTRPGNTIYF.

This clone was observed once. This CDR3 is CASSPRGPMNTEAFF. The CDR3, as DNA: TGTGCCAGCAGCCCCCGGGGCCCGATGAACACTGAAGCTTTCTTT. The chain uses TRBV9 and TRBJ1-1, with a possible D match to TRBD1 (5 bases). V lost 4 bases and J lost 0, with 13 bases in between. Germline CDR1 and CDR2: SGDLS and YYNGEE. The CDR3 sequence is 15 residues long.

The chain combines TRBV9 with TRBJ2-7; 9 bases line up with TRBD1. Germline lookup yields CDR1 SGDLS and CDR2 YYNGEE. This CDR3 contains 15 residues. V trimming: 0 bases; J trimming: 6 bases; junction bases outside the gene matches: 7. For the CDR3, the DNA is TGTGCCAGCAGCGTAGGTGTGGGGACAGGGCGCGAGCAGTACTTC. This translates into CASSVGVGTGREQYF.

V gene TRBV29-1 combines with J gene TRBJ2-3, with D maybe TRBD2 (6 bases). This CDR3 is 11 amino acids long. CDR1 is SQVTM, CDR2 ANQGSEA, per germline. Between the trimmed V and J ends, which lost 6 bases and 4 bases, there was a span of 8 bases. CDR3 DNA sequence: TGCAGCGTAGTAGCGGCAGATACGCAGTATTTT. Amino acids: CSVVAADTQYF.